This T cell receptor beta chain derives from a study of blood T cell repertoires in COVID-19 (dated by TCRdb to the early 2020s). In the study overall: The collaborator samples originated in the United States, Italy and Spain and spanned the acute and convalescent phases of COVID-19. The prospective study material was composed of cDNA or gDNA derived from T cells, B-cell-depleted T cells, or PBMCs. Deeply sampled blood TCRbeta repertoires from subjects exposed to, actively infected with, or recovered from COVID-19 were included in the dataset. The repertoires were released in a freely available public database meant as a resource for research on the immune response to SARS-CoV-2. The samples were drawn from the first 160 participants of the ongoing ImmuneRACE study and from more than 1,000 subjects provided by 6 global collaborators. The sample metadata nearly always contained a de-identified subject ID, COVID-19 status, age in years and sex. Where HLA class I and class II types were available, the types were taken from metadata supplied by the sample provider, not from assay-based typing. Overall study results and their limits: The quantity of clinical and demographic metadata differed by source and by participant and was supplied without curation.

This clone has just a few counts. Its antigen is not yet known. No much larger clonotype is one base removed from it; base qualities were not supplied. Each collaborating institution followed its own protocols to collect whole blood in K2EDTA tubes. For TCRbeta analysis, collaborators shipped samples as frozen whole blood, isolated PBMCs, or DNA extracted from either of those sample types. TCRbeta CDR3 regions were amplified from genomic DNA by means of the immunoSEQ Assay, a bias-controlled multiplex PCR. From the authors' description of their analysis: Nucleated cell counts per sample were estimated from amplification of reference gene primers within the assay. Sequence reads were collapsed and filtered to measure the absolute abundance of every unique TCRbeta CDR3 rearrangement. For each sample, productive Simpson clonality was calculated as the square root of Simpson's diversity index over productive rearrangements. The immuneACCESS repertoire file appears here via TCRdb, limited to in-frame rearrangements. These files lack a portion of the clones; in checked studies, under half of the deficit traces to unresolved V genes, and the cause of the others is not known. V and J calls and clone size are copied from that table; D and trimming were computed from the DNA. Within this sample are tens of thousands of clones, with around 83% of them counted one time only. The ten largest clones represent over 7% of the sample.

Sequenced: peripheral blood. The source is a man aged 55-75 years with active COVID-19.

Here is the DNA: TGTGCCAGCTCACCACCGGCTAACAGTGGAGGGACCCAGTACTTC. Its amino acids are CASSPPANSGGTQYF. This chain joins TRBV18 to TRBJ2-5, with TRBD2 tentatively as D gene (5 bases match). The germline V gene gives CDR1 as KGHSH and CDR2 as LQKENI. Relative to germline, V is 0 bases shorter and J is 7 bases shorter, with 15 bases between their ends. The CDR3 runs 15 residues from the cysteine to the phenylalanine. Left in the record is the CDR3 DNA by itself, 45 bases read in frame from the first base.